This T cell receptor (beta chain) is drawn from a study of human T cells and chemical hapten exposure listed by TCRdb under 2021. In terms of the full investigation: For sensitization, 2% DPC in acetone was applied to a roughly 2 cm by roughly 2 cm area of upper inner arm skin. Patients additionally received weekly therapeutic DPC doses to the scalp throughout the approximately 22-week study period. Patch tests used Finn chambers with 0.01% DPC on the upper back, scored after 6 days by International Contact Dermatitis Research Group standards. The patient cohort, mostly female, included alopecia areata with under or over 50% scalp involvement, alopecia totalis and alopecia universalis. Libraries were combined into a pool for sequencing, and differences in TCR yield between samples came mainly from small differences in library volumes within the pool. This study followed changes in the peripheral blood TCR repertoire in vivo during primary and secondary sensitization of alopecia patients to the hapten diphenylcyclopropenone (DPC). Patient blood was sampled pre-sensitization (week 0) and at 2, 6 and about 24 weeks after DPC sensitization. Nearly 30 alopecia patients gave blood for TCR sequencing at one to four time points (pre-sensitization, 2, 6 and 24 weeks).

Comments on this clonotype: This receptor's antigen is unknown. The sample holds no much larger clone one base away, and base qualities are not on file.

Paper-wide results and their limitations: DPC sensitization did not change the number of TCRs with a frequency above 1 in 1000, and there was no evidence of changes in global repertoire structure. Repeated subsampling changed both the strength of the expansion versus patch-test correlation and the threshold at which the correlation became significant. Expanded TCRs formed significantly more large CDR3 similarity clusters than pre-sensitization or healthy control sets, consistent with antigen-driven responses. Because all patients had alopecia, a presumed autoimmune disease, the immune response of the patients might differ from that of healthy individuals. Patch test score was positively correlated with the number of PT1 expanded TCRs, with significance at thresholds 8, 16 and 32 but not at 4.

This specimen's time point label, per the study, means: patch test 1, 2 weeks after DPC sensitization. Per the publication, the treatment or condition label means: therapeutic diphenylcyclopropenone sensitization with weekly scalp DPC. At every patch-test visit, the blood draw took place before the patch test was put on. To be eligible, patients had to be aged 18 to 70, diagnosed with alopecia and judged suitable for DPC therapy, while pregnant patients were excluded. Total RNA was extracted from unfractionated whole blood that had been collected in Tempus Blood RNA tubes. Reading from cysteine to phenylalanine, the CDR3 counts 17 amino acids. CDR3 DNA is the only sequence kept; it has 51 bases, read in frame from the first base. V sheds 0 bases and J sheds 0 bases, leaving 12 bases between their ends. CDR1 and CDR2 are read off the germline V gene as MNHEY and SVGEGT. Library prep was done by RACE. The listed sequencing device is NextSeq 500. During library preparation, unique molecular identifiers were attached to individual cDNA molecules so that TCRs could be counted in a quantitative, reproducible way. For every blood RNA sample, sequencing covered both the TCR alpha and TCR beta chains. Per the original workflow: Samples had a median of roughly 98,000 TCRs, with a range from roughly 20,000 to 700,000. V, J and CDR3 annotation of the TCR reads was performed with the Decombinator software suite. To make PS versus PT1 abundance plots, every sample was subsampled to the same number of TCRs (28,000). Expanded TCRs were defined as absent before sensitization and observed at least eight times at the 2-week time point. The public reads were reprocessed in TCRdb via fastp at Q25 and MiXCR, keeping in-frame beta chains. Rows with a matching CDR3 protein are joined into one entry that keeps the most common DNA and genes. These V and J calls originate from TCRdb's pipeline instead of the authors' own analysis. This sample gives 340,000 or so distinct CDR3 sequences in total; around 7% of them show up just once. The leading ten clones occupy 7% to 10% of the sample.

The input for sequencing was whole blood, taken in connection with sensitization to the hapten diphenylcyclopropenone (DPC). The clonotype comes from a woman under 30 with alopecia areata. Some clones in this sample may be carry-over from other donors' samples. This sequence uses TRBV6-2 or TRBV6-3 and TRBJ2-1; the D gene may be TRBD1 or TRBD2, since each aligns over 5 bases. The CDR3 loop reads CASSYSSWGTSYNEQFF. The nucleotide sequence is given as TGTGCCAGCAGTTACTCGAGTTGGGGGACCTCCTACAATGAGCAGTTCTTC.